These T cell receptor beta chains were read from a single sample in a study of blood T cells in healthy people across ages. TCRdb re-called the 5' RACE reads with MiXCR, one entry per CDR3 protein. The sample shows around 800,000 distinct CDR3 sequences, about a quarter of them seen only once. These data are also associated with another study on T cells of mothers and their children.

The sequencing sample was made of blood. Every receptor here comes from a boy between 5 and 17 years old in good health. CDR3s include the opening cysteine and the closing phenylalanine or tryptophan. A D gene is named only where the DNA matches it firmly. Clone size is not always given. Where it is, it says once, few, many or a class for expanded clones.

>TRBJ2-5|few|TRBV29-1|.
TGCAGCGTCGACAGTTACCAAGAGACCCAGTACTTC
CSVDSYQETQYF
>TRBJ2-1|.|TRBV4-1|.
TGCGCCAGCAGCCAAGATACTTGGGGGACGGCTGAGCAGTTCTTC
CASSQDTWGTAEQFF
>TRBJ1-2|.|TRBV12-3/TRBV12-4|.
TGTGCCAGCAGTCCCCGGGCTCAAACCACTATTTCTCTCGGCTACACCTTC
CASSPRAQTTISLGYTF
>TRBJ1-6|.|TRBV5-1|.
TGCGCCAGCAGCTTGGTGGTTAGCTCCTATAATTCACCCCTCCACTTT
CASSLVVSSYNSPLHF
>TRBJ1-2|.|TRBV10-2|TRBD1
TGCGCCAGCAGTGAGTCGATAGGGGGCGGCTATGGCTACACCTTC
CASSESIGGGYGYTF
>TRBJ2-2|few|TRBV10-3|TRBD1
TGTGCCACCGGGACAGGGGTCACCGGGGAGCTGTTTTTT
CATGTGVTGELFF
>TRBJ2-4|few|TRBV6-1|.
TGTGCCAGCAGTGAAACCGCCGGGAACAGAGGAAAAAACATTCAGTACTTC
CASSETAGNRGKNIQYF
>TRBJ1-5|.|TRBV24-1|.
TGTGCCACCAGTGATTCCCGGGGCGCCCAGCATTTT
CATSDSRGAQHF
>TRBJ2-7|.|TRBV29-1|TRBD1
TGCAGCGCAAGCCAGGGGGCCCACGAGCAGTACTTC
CSASQGAHEQYF
>TRBJ2-5|.|TRBV20-1|.
TGCAGTGCTAGAGAAGGGACCGTCGGTTTAGAGACCCAGTACTTC
CSAREGTVGLETQYF
>TRBJ2-5|.|TRBV5-1|TRBD1
TGCGCCAGCAGCTTGCCCACAGGGGGTGAGACCCAGTACTTC
CASSLPTGGETQYF
>TRBJ1-5|.|TRBV29-1|TRBD1
TGCAGCGGTCCCCGACAGGGGAATCAGCCCCAGCATTTT
CSGPRQGNQPQHF
>TRBJ2-3|.|TRBV9|.
TGTGTCAGCAGCTTATACCAGCTGGATACGCAGTATTTT
CVSSLYQLDTQYF
>TRBJ1-4|.|TRBV20-1|TRBD1
TGCAGTGCTACCCGAGACAGGGGCGATGAAAAACTGTTTTTT
CSATRDRGDEKLFF
>TRBJ1-2|.|TRBV7-8|.
TGTGCCAGCAGCCCCCTTGCGAGTGGCTACACCTTC
CASSPLASGYTF
>TRBJ2-1|.|TRBV10-3|TRBD2
TGTGCCATCAGTGATTCTAGCGGGGGGCAGCACAATGAGCAGTTCTTC
CAISDSSGGQHNEQFF
>TRBJ1-1|.|TRBV12-3/TRBV12-4|.
TGTGCCAGCAGCCGTCACGTCAACACTGAAGCTTTCTTT
CASSRHVNTEAFF
>TRBJ2-1|.|TRBV15|TRBD1
TGTGCCACCAGCGCTTCCTCAACAGGGGGTTCCCTCTACAATGAGCAGTTCTTC
CATSASSTGGSLYNEQFF
>TRBJ2-4|.|TRBV11-2|TRBD2
TGTGCCAGCAGCTCCCTAAAGAAGGCCCCGGGAGGAAACATTCAGTACTTC
CASSSLKKAPGGNIQYF
>TRBJ2-6|.|TRBV5-1|.
TGCGCCAGCAGCTTGGAGGAACAGGGTCGTAGTTTTTCTGGGGCCAACGTCCTGACTTTC
CASSLEEQGRSFSGANVLTF
>TRBJ2-7|few|TRBV14|.
TGTGCCAGCAGCCTTCGGCTTAGCAGCTCCTACGAGCAGTACTTC
CASSLRLSSSYEQYF
>TRBJ2-7|few|TRBV7-9|TRBD1
TGTGCCAGCAGCTTAGCAGACAGGGGGCAATACTTC
CASSLADRGQYF
>TRBJ2-3|few|TRBV4-2|.
TGTGCCAGCAGCCAAGATAGTTGGGGGAAAGATACGCAGTATTTT
CASSQDSWGKDTQYF
>TRBJ1-5|few|TRBV28|.
TGTGCCAGCAGTTTACGGGGGGTAGGTCAGCCCCAGCATTTT
CASSLRGVGQPQHF
>TRBJ2-4|.|TRBV20-1|TRBD2
TGCAGTGCCCGCATAGCGGGGGTAAAAAACATTCAGTACTTC
CSARIAGVKNIQYF
>TRBJ2-5|few|TRBV7-3|.
TGTGCCAGCAGCTTAACGACATCGGGGACCCAGTACTTC
CASSLTTSGTQYF
>TRBJ2-7|.|TRBV20-1|TRBD2
TGCAGTGCTAGAGCCCTCGAGGTAGCGGGGGGGAGCTCCTACGAGCAGTACTTC
CSARALEVAGGSSYEQYF
>TRBJ1-1|.|TRBV29-1|.
TGCAGCGTTGTATACACAGTTGGTAAGAAAGCTTTCTTT
CSVVYTVGKKAFF
>TRBJ2-3|.|TRBV23-1|TRBD1
TGCGCCAGCAGTCTGGGAATTACAGGGAGAGGGGGCCCTAGCACAGATACGCAGTATTTT
CASSLGITGRGGPSTDTQYF
>TRBJ2-1|.|TRBV12-3/TRBV12-4|.
TGTGCCAGCAGCCCCTACAGAAATTTTGAGCAGTTCTTC
CASSPYRNFEQFF